A single sample is the source of the 25 T cell receptor beta chains below, sequenced in a study of PD-1 blockade in classical Hodgkin lymphoma. Relapse after autologous stem cell transplantation occurred in every patient, and brentuximab vedotin exposure varied. Sequenced by immunoSEQ multiplex PCR; TCRdb stores in-frame clones only, minus some. The sample has tens of thousands of clones, approximately 92% seen once; the top ten hold roughly 10%. The sample in question was peripheral blood mononuclear cells (PBMCs), obtained before the second cycle of nivolumab. These receptors originate from a human donor with classical Hodgkin lymphoma.

Notes on this clone: At one end, the junction sequence differs from germline, possibly due to a read error. The genes are TRBV15 and TRBJ1-1, with 9 nucleotides matching TRBD1. The V gene's germline CDR1 is LNHNV and CDR2 YYDKDF (reference sequence). The length of the CDR3 is 13 residues. The CDR3 region has the DNA TGTGCCACCAGCAGAGAAACAGGGGGCAGAGCCGCTTTT. Its protein product is CATSRETGGRAAF.

The rearrangement joins TRBV27 to TRBJ1-5, with 7 bases matching TRBD1. Germline lookup yields CDR1 MNHEY and CDR2 SMNVEV (reference sequence). This CDR3 spans 14 amino acids. V lost 3 bases, J lost 5 bases, and 4 bases stayed unmatched. This chain's CDR3 is CASSLVGGDQPQHF. The CDR3 nucleotides are TGTGCCAGCAGTTTGGTAGGGGGCGATCAGCCCCAGCATTTT.

The table lists this clone with a count of one. The chain couples TRBV9 to TRBJ1-3; 10 bases fit TRBD1. The CDR3 spans 16 residues. V dropped 3 bases and J dropped 2; count of bases not matched to a gene: 5. Germline-derived CDR1 and CDR2 are SGDLS and YYNGEE. CDR3 nucleotides: TGTGCCAGCAGCGCCCGAGGGACAGGGGCTGGAAACACCATATATTTT. Its protein product is CASSARGTGAGNTIYF.

The sample holds one count of this clone. The chain combines TRBV6-1 with TRBJ2-1; perhaps D is TRBD1 or TRBD2 (5 bases each). V was pared by 2 bases and J by 8 bases, with 19 bases between. The CDR3 runs 16 residues. CDR1 is MNHNS, CDR2 SASEGT, per germline. The CDR3 is CASSETAGTPRDEQFF. CDR3 nucleotide sequence: TGTGCCAGCAGTGAAACAGCCGGGACCCCGAGGGATGAGCAGTTCTTC.

V and J are TRBV4-1 and TRBJ2-1; 12 nucleotides align to TRBD2. This CDR3 has 15 amino acids. The V and J ends lost 5 bases and 8 bases, in that order; junction bases with no gene match: 7. Germline V gene sequence: CDR1 MGHRA, CDR2 YSYEKL. DNA for the CDR3: TGCGCCAGCAGCTTTCCTAGCGGGGGGGCCTATGAGCAGTTCTTC. It yields the protein CASSFPSGGAYEQFF.

The rearrangement links TRBV6-5 to TRBJ1-2; 9 bases match TRBD1. The CDR3 has 14 residues. Losses at the gene ends were 5 bases for V and 2 bases for J; bases not matched to a gene: 3. The V gene's germline CDR1 is MNHEY and CDR2 SVGAGI. The CDR3: CASSRDRVNYGYTF. CDR3 DNA: TGTGCCAGCAGTCGGGACAGGGTCAACTATGGCTACACCTTC.

The chain employs TRBV18 and TRBJ2-1; TRBD2 matches at 10 bases. CDR3 length equals 15 residues. Trimming removed 2 bases from V and 4 bases from J; junction bases left unmatched: 2. Germline V gene data show CDR1 as KGHSH and CDR2 as LQKENI. Here the CDR3 DNA reads TGTGCCAGCTCACCAGGGACTAGCGTTTACAATGAGCAGTTCTTC. Its translation is CASSPGTSVYNEQFF.

The chain uses TRBV5-1 and TRBJ2-7; the D is unclear. In germline, CDR1 is SGHRS, CDR2 YFSETQ. Between the trimmed V and J ends, which lost 0 bases and 3 bases, there was a span of 4 bases. The CDR3 sequence is 12 residues long. The CDR3 DNA reads TGCGCCAGCAGCTTGGGATACTACGAGCAGTACTTC. It translates to CASSLGYYEQYF.

V is TRBV11-2 and J is TRBJ1-1, with D unresolved. CDR3 size: 14 residues. V lost 2 bases to trimming and J lost 1 base, with 8 bases between them. Germline assignment: CDR1 SGHAT and CDR2 FQNNGV. In DNA, the CDR3 is TGTGCCAGCAGCTTACTGGTTGGGAACACTGAAGCTTTCTTT. Residues: CASSLLVGNTEAFF.

The chain joins TRBV19 to TRBJ2-7, with TRBD1 as a possible D gene (6 bases). CDR1 LNHDA and CDR2 SQIVND come from the germline V gene (reference sequence). This CDR3 has 14 residues. The V gene lost 5 bases and the J gene lost 3 bases, with 14 bases spanning the gap. CDR3 in amino acids: CASSPGVDGYEQYF. The CDR3 nucleotides read TGTGCCAGTAGTCCAGGGGTGGACGGCTACGAGCAGTACTTC.

V usage is TRBV18 and J usage is TRBJ2-7; 8 bases are a match to TRBD1. Germline-derived CDR1 and CDR2 are KGHSH and LQKENI. The CDR3 runs to 17 residues. After removal of 3 bases from V and 3 bases from J, the junction contained 13 bases not matched to a gene. In DNA form, the CDR3 reads TGTGCCAGCTCACCGATGGAAGACAGGGGACTGAGCTACGAGCAGTACTTC. The encoded protein is CASSPMEDRGLSYEQYF.

The chain joins TRBV28 to TRBJ1-2; TRBD1 is a possible D gene (5 bases). The V end was cut by 3 bases, the J end by 3 bases, with 11 bases between. Germline assignment: CDR1 MDHEN and CDR2 SYDVKM. The CDR3 spans 14 residues. This CDR3 reads CASSFLGTYYGYTF. CDR3 DNA sequence: TGTGCCAGCAGTTTTTTAGGGACTTACTATGGCTACACCTTC.

This chain links TRBV4-1 with TRBJ2-7; D call uncertain. The CDR3 is made up of 13 amino acids. Germline CDR1 reads MGHRA; CDR2 reads YSYEKL. The germline V and J ends were trimmed by 1 base and 3 bases, with 7 bases remaining between them. The CDR3 DNA reads as TGCGCCAGCAGCCAAGGTAACTACTACGAGCAGTACTTC. This encodes CASSQGNYYEQYF.

CDR3 protein: CASRGGSRSLYGYTF. Written as DNA, the CDR3 is TGCGCCAGCAGAGGGGGCTCCAGGAGCCTCTATGGCTACACCTTC. V and J are TRBV10-2 and TRBJ1-2, with 7 bases that match TRBD1. This CDR3 is 15 amino acids long. The V gene end was trimmed by 6 bases and the J gene end by 4 bases; junction bases not matched to a gene: 11. In germline, CDR1 is WSHSY, CDR2 SAAADI.

The chain is built from TRBV7-9 and TRBJ1-4; TRBD1 is a possible D gene (5 bases). CDR3 length: 14 amino acids. V was trimmed by 6 bases and J by 5 bases, leaving 13 bases between them. Germline V gene lookup returns CDR1 SEHNR and CDR2 FQNEAQ (reference sequence). DNA of the CDR3: TGTGCCAGCAGTCCGGGACCGATGAATGAAAAACTGTTTTTT. This encodes CASSPGPMNEKLFF.

This chain links TRBV5-6 with TRBJ2-7, with D possibly TRBD1 on 6 matching bases. V shed 1 base and J shed 3 bases, with 17 bases lying between them. Germline CDR1 reads SGHDT; CDR2 reads YYEEEE. The CDR3 totals 16 residues. CDR3 in amino acids: CASSLLQGLLSYEQYF. The CDR3, as DNA: TGTGCCAGCAGCTTGTTACAGGGTTTATTGAGCTACGAGCAGTACTTC.

The chain has TRBV29-1 and TRBJ2-7; D ambiguous. CDR3 length equals 13 residues. Germline V gives CDR1 SQVTM, CDR2 ANQGSEA. The V and J ends lost 4 bases and 1 base respectively, with 11 bases between them. The CDR3 region is CSVARPMSYEQYF. CDR3 in DNA: TGCAGCGTTGCCCGGCCCATGTCCTACGAGCAGTACTTC.

V gene TRBV6-5 combines with J gene TRBJ1-5, with 7 nucleotides matching TRBD1. Germline assignment: CDR1 MNHEY and CDR2 SVGAGI. V shed 6 bases and J 6 bases; nucleotides not matched to a gene: 8. There are 14 residues in the CDR3. In nucleotides, the CDR3 is TGTGCCAGCAGCCAGACAGGGTTCGGTCAGCCCCAGCATTTT. It specifies CASSQTGFGQPQHF.

This chain uses TRBV7-6 with TRBJ2-2, with 8 bases aligning to TRBD1. CDR3 size: 15 residues. CDR1 and CDR2 from the germline V gene are SGHVS and FNYEAQ. With 4 bases clipped from V and 1 base from J, the junction kept 2 bases outside the gene matches. The CDR3, as DNA: TGTGCCAGCAGCTCGGGACAGGTGAACACCGGGGAGCTGTTTTTT. As protein: CASSSGQVNTGELFF.

This clone was counted a few times. This chain uses TRBV5-1 with TRBJ2-5; D may match TRBD1 or TRBD2 (5 bases each). V gave up 4 bases and J gave up 1 base, with 14 bases separating them. Germline V gene sequence: CDR1 SGHRS, CDR2 YFSETQ. CDR3 size: 15 residues. CDR3 loop: CASSGGAGTQETQYF. CDR3 bases: TGCGCCAGCAGCGGTGGGGCGGGCACCCAAGAGACCCAGTACTTC.

The rearrangement uses TRBV7-6 and TRBJ2-1, with 7 bases aligning to TRBD2. The germline V gene encodes CDR1 SGHVS and CDR2 FNYEAQ. V shed 6 bases and J 4 bases; nucleotides not matched to a gene: 12. This CDR3 contains 16 residues. The chain's CDR3 is CASSLLAGGSYNEQFF. The CDR3 nucleotides read TGTGCCAGCAGTTTACTTGCCGGCGGGAGTTACAATGAGCAGTTCTTC.

The chain recombines TRBV5-1 with TRBJ2-7, with D hard to call. Looked up from germline, CDR1 is SGHRS and CDR2 is YFSETQ. V lost 4 bases to trimming and J lost 3 bases, with 11 bases between them. The CDR3 is 13 residues long. The CDR3 reads CASSRSLVYEQYF. Written as DNA, the CDR3 is TGCGCCAGCAGCCGTAGCCTAGTCTACGAGCAGTACTTC.

The chain uses TRBV5-6 and TRBJ2-7, with D unclear. In germline, CDR1 is SGHDT, CDR2 YYEEEE. The V end lost 0 bases, the J end lost 0 bases, and 7 bases lay between the germline ends. The CDR3 spans 14 residues. CDR3 sequence (DNA): TGTGCCAGCAGCTTGGACAGAGGCTCCTACGAGCAGTACTTC. Amino acid sequence: CASSLDRGSYEQYF.

V gene TRBV7-9 combines with J gene TRBJ2-7; D perhaps matches TRBD1 (5 bases). The CDR3 has 14 amino acids. Per germline, CDR1 SEHNR and CDR2 FQNEAQ (reference sequence). V was trimmed by 4 bases and J by 4 bases, leaving 14 bases between them. CDR3 nucleotides: TGTGCCAGCAGCTACTCCGGACAACAATACGAGCAGTACTTC. The encoded protein is CASSYSGQQYEQYF. The full variable domain, in which reference TRBV7-9 and TRBJ2-7 provide the parts outside the CDR3, is DTGVSQNPRHKITKRGQNVTFRCDPISEHNRLYWYRQTLGQGPEFLTYFQNEAQLEKSRLLSDRFSAERPKGSFSTLEIQRTEQGDSAMYLCASSYSGQQYEQYFGPGTRLTVT.

The chain combines TRBV13 with TRBJ2-2; 12 bases align to TRBD2. With V trimmed by 4 bases and J by 6 bases, 9 bases remained unmatched. The germline gives CDR1 PRHDT, CDR2 FYEKMQ (reference sequence). CDR3 length: 17 amino acids. DNA of the CDR3: TGTGCCAGCAGCTGGCAGGCGACTAGCGGGAGTCCCGGGGAGCTGTTTTTT. Protein product: CASSWQATSGSPGELFF. The full variable domain, its missing parts supplied by reference TRBV13 and TRBJ2-2, is AAGVIQSPRHLIKEKRETATLKCYPIPRHDTVYWYQQGPGQDPQFLISFYEKMQSDKGSIPDRFSAQQFSDYHSELNMSSLELGDSALYFCASSWQATSGSPGELFFGEGSRLTVL.